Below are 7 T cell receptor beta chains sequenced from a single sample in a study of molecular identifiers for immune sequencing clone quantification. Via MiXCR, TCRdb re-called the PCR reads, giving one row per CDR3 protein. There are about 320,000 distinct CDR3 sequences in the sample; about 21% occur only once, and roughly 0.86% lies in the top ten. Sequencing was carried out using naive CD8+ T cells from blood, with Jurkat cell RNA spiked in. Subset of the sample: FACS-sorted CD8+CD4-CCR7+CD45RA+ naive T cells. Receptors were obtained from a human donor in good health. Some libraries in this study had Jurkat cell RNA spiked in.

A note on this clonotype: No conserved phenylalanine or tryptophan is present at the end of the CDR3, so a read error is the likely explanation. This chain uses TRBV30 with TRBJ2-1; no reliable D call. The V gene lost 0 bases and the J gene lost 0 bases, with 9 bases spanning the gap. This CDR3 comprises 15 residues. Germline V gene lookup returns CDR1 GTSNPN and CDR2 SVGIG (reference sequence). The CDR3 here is CAWSVGASSYNEQFV. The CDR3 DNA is TGTGCCTGGAGTGTCGGAGCGAGCTCCTACAATGAGCAGTTCGTC.

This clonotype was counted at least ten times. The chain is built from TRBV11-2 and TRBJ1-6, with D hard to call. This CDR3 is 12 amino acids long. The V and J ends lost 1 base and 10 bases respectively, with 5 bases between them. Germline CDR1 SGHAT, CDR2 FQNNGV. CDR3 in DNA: TGTGCCAGCAGCTTAGGGGGATCACCCCTCCACTTT. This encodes CASSLGGSPLHF.

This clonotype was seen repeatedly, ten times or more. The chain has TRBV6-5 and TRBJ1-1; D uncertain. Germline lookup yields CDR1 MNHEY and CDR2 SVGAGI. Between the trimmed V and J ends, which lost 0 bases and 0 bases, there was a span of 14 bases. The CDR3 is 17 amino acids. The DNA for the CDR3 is TGTGCCAGCAGTTACTCTGGGGAGGGCTTCATGAACACTGAAGCTTTCTTT. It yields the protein CASSYSGEGFMNTEAFF.

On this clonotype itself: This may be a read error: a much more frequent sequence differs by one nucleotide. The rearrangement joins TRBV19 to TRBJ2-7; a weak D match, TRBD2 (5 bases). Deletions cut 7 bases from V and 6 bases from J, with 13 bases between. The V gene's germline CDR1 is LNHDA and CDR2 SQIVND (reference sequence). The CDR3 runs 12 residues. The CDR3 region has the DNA TGTGCCAGTACCACCCTCGGAGGCGAGCAGTACTTC. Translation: CASTTLGGEQYF.

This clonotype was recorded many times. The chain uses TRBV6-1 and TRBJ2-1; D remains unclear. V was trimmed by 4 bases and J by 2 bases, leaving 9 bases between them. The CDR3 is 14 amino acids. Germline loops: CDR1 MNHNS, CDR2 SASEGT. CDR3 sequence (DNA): TGTGCCAGCAGTGTGCAGGAACCCTACAATGAGCAGTTCTTC. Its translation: CASSVQEPYNEQFF.

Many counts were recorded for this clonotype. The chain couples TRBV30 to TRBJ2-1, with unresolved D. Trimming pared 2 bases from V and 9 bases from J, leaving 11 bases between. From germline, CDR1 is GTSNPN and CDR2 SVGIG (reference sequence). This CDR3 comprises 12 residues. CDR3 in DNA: TGTGCCTGGAGTCGGGCTTTTGGTGAGCAGTTCTTC. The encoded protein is CAWSRAFGEQFF. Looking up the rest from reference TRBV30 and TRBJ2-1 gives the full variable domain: SQTIHQWPATLVQPVGSPLSLECTVEGTSNPNLYWYRQAAGRGLQLLFYSVGIGQISSEVPQNLSASRPQDRQFILSSKKLLLSDSGFYLCAWSRAFGEQFFGPGTRLTVL.

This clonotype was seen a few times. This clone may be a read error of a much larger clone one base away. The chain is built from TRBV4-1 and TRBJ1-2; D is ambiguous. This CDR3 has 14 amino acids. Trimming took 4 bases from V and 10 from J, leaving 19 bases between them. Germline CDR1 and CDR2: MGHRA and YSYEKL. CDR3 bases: TGCGCCAGCAGCCCACCCTCCGACTACAGCGACTACACCTTC. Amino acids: CASSPPSDYSDYTF.